These 5 T cell receptor beta chains originate from one sample sequenced in a study of Ad26.COV2.S vaccination and SARS-CoV-2 variants. Measured with immunoSEQ multiplex PCR; TCRdb has only the in-frame clones, and not every one. This sample yields about 320,000 clones, of which roughly 80% are seen a single time; under 2.5% belongs to the top ten. The treatment denotes: around 19 received Ad26.COV2.S at low or high dose, single or two shots; five or six received placebo; per-sample allocation not given. The samples were gathered on day 63 after the first injection of vaccine or placebo. Specimen: peripheral blood, collected in a trial of Ad26.COV2.S vaccine versus placebo. All receptors derive from a person between 18 and 65 years old who received the Ad26.COV2.S COVID-19 vaccine or a placebo.

This chain connects TRBV28 to TRBJ1-1; D is unclear. CDR1 is MDHEN and CDR2 is SYDVKM in the germline V gene. V lost 3 bases and J 3 bases, leaving 11 bases between the germline ends. The CDR3 spans 14 residues. DNA of the CDR3: TGTGCCAGCAGTTTTACACGGTCTGACACTGAAGCTTTCTTT. It yields the protein CASSFTRSDTEAFF.

The chain uses TRBV20-1 and TRBJ1-5; D remains ambiguous. V lost 3 bases to trimming and J lost 2 bases, with 17 bases between them. Looked up from germline, CDR1 is DFQATT and CDR2 is SNEGSKA (reference sequence). The CDR3 spans 16 residues. CDR3 coding DNA: TGCAGTGCTAGTATTGACCTCACCCTTGGCAATCAGCCCCAGCATTTT. Its protein product is CSASIDLTLGNQPQHF.

The rearrangement uses TRBV5-1 and TRBJ1-3; no reliable D call. This CDR3 has 15 residues. Per germline, CDR1 SGHRS and CDR2 YFSETQ. Trimming took off 4 bases at V and 2 bases at J, with 13 bases between the two ends. Here the CDR3 DNA reads TGCGCCAGCAGCCTGGGGTCGGGGACTGGAAACACCATATATTTT. This codes for CASSLGSGTGNTIYF.

This clone was seen more than once but under ten times. This chain connects TRBV28 to TRBJ1-1, with D hard to call. Germline-derived CDR1 and CDR2 are MDHEN and SYDVKM. Trimming removed 5 bases from V and 3 bases from J, with 13 bases in between. The CDR3 has 14 residues. CDR3 sequence: CASSPLGLYTEAFF. The CDR3 nucleotides are TGTGCCAGCAGTCCACTCGGACTTTACACTGAAGCTTTCTTT. Looking up the rest from reference TRBV28 and TRBJ1-1 gives the full variable domain: DVKVTQSSRYLVKRTGEKVFLECVQDMDHENMFWYRQDPGLGLRLIYFSYDVKMKEKGDIPEGYSVSREKKERFSLILESASTNQTSMYLCASSPLGLYTEAFFGQGTRLTVV.

V usage is TRBV6-5 and J usage is TRBJ1-1, with D possibly matching TRBD1 (6 bases). Trimming took off 4 bases at V and 7 bases at J, with 19 bases between the two ends. The CDR3 runs 15 residues. Germline V gene sequence: CDR1 MNHEY, CDR2 SVGAGI. Written as DNA, the CDR3 is TGTGCCAGCAGTTCAGAGGGACACCCGTCGATTGAAGCTTTCTTT. It specifies CASSSEGHPSIEAFF.